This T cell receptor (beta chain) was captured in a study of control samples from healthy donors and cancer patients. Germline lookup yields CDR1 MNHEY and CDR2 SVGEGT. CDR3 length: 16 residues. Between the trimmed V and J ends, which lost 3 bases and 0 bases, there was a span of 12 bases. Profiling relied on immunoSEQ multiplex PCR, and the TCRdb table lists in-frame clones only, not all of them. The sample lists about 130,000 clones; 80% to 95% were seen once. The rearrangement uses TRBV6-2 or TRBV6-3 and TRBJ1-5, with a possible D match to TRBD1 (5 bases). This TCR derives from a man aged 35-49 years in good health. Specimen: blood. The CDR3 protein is CASSYSGQYSNQPQHF. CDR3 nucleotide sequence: TGTGCCAGCAGTTATTCAGGGCAATATAGCAATCAGCCCCAGCATTTT.